The 29 T cell receptor beta chains below were found in one sample sequenced in a study of cytomegalovirus exposure and HLA in healthy donors. With 60 Vbeta and 13 Jbeta primers, the PCR was carried out. The protocol was immunoSEQ multiplex PCR, while the TCRdb copy is restricted to in-frame clones and leaves out a portion. The sample includes roughly 190,000 clones, roughly 60% of them seen just once. Material: PBMCs. The receptors here all came from a man aged 35 to 55 in good health and CMV-seronegative.

The J gene is TRBJ2-7, the V gene TRBV4-1, with D perhaps TRBD1 (7 bases). Germline V gene sequence: CDR1 MGHRA, CDR2 YSYEKL. The CDR3 has 19 amino acids. Trimming removed 1 base from V and 2 bases from J, with 24 bases in between. CDR3 sequence: CASSQVVKAGSRGPYEQYF. Written as DNA, the CDR3 is TGCGCCAGCAGCCAAGTTGTGAAGGCGGGGTCAAGGGGGCCCTACGAGCAGTACTTC.

CDR3 sequence (DNA): TGCGCCAGCAGCCAGGGTCCCCTTGGCCAGCGGGCGAATGAGCAGTTCTTC. It yields the protein CASSQGPLGQRANEQFF. The chain couples TRBV4-3 to TRBJ2-1; weak D call: TRBD2 (6 bases). Trimming took 3 bases from V and 7 from J, leaving 22 bases between them. Per the germline V gene, CDR1 is LGHNA and CDR2 is YSLEER. There are 17 residues in the CDR3.

V gene TRBV29-1 combines with J gene TRBJ2-7; D not certain. The CDR3 is made up of 11 amino acids. V shed 3 bases and J shed 3 bases, with 6 bases lying between them. Germline loops: CDR1 SQVTM, CDR2 ANQGSEA. The CDR3 protein is CSVDLDYEQYF. CDR3 in DNA: TGCAGCGTTGACCTAGACTACGAGCAGTACTTC.

The gene calls are TRBV6-1 and TRBJ1-2; D gene unclear. The CDR3 loop spans 15 amino acids. The germline V gene encodes CDR1 MNHNS and CDR2 SASEGT. V lost 0 bases, J lost 2 bases, and 10 bases lay in between. The CDR3 bases are TGTGCCAGCAGTGAAGCGCTGGGCACGAACTATGGCTACACCTTC. Residues: CASSEALGTNYGYTF.

The table lists this clone with a few counts. This chain joins TRBV27 and TRBJ2-5, with 12 bases identical to TRBD2. With 5 bases clipped from V and 5 bases from J, the junction kept 12 bases outside the gene matches. The CDR3 has 17 amino acids. Germline V gene data show CDR1 as MNHEY and CDR2 as SMNVEV (reference sequence). CDR3 residues: CASSPRASGGGWETQYF. The CDR3 DNA reads TGTGCCAGCAGTCCCCGGGCTAGCGGGGGGGGTTGGGAGACCCAGTACTTC.

This clone was counted between two and nine times. The rearrangement joins TRBV28 to TRBJ1-5, with TRBD1 matching 8 bases. From germline, CDR1 is MDHEN and CDR2 SYDVKM. This CDR3 contains 15 residues. The trim removed 5 bases at V and 5 bases at J, leaving 8 bases unmatched. The CDR3 bases are TGTGCCAGCAGTCCCGGGACAGGTGATTATCAGCCCCAGCATTTT. Translating it yields CASSPGTGDYQPQHF.

This sequence joins TRBV9 and TRBJ1-6, with 7 bases lining up with TRBD1. CDR1 SGDLS and CDR2 YYNGEE come from the germline V gene. CDR3 length: 15 amino acids. V dropped 0 bases and J dropped 7; count of bases not matched to a gene: 4. CDR3 nucleotides: TGTGCCAGCAGCGTAGATCAGGGGGAAAATTCACCCCTCCACTTT. It translates to CASSVDQGENSPLHF.

This chain joins TRBV7-9 and TRBJ2-5, with TRBD1 matching 8 bases. The CDR3 is made up of 16 amino acids. From germline, CDR1 is SEHNR and CDR2 FQNEAQ (reference sequence). The junction had 9 bases not matched to a gene; V was cut back by 1 base and J by 5 bases. The CDR3 loop reads CASSLVDRALYETQYF. CDR3 coding DNA: TGTGCCAGCAGCTTAGTGGACAGGGCTTTGTACGAGACCCAGTACTTC.

The chain uses TRBV5-4 and TRBJ2-1; TRBD2 agrees at 9 bases. With 4 bases clipped from V and 7 bases from J, the junction kept 18 bases outside the gene matches. This CDR3 comprises 18 residues. The germline V gene has CDR1 SGHNT and CDR2 YYREEE (reference sequence). This chain's CDR3 is CASSPAFSLAGDTNEQFF. The DNA of the CDR3 is TGTGCCAGCAGCCCGGCATTCTCCTTAGCGGGGGATACGAATGAGCAGTTCTTC.

This rearrangement joins TRBV30 to TRBJ2-1; 8 bases line up with TRBD1. Trimming at V came to 0 bases and at J to 10 bases, leaving 5 bases not matched to a gene. Per the germline V gene, CDR1 is GTSNPN and CDR2 is SVGIG (reference sequence). The CDR3 covers 13 residues. The CDR3 nucleotides are TGTGCCTGGAGTGTACGACAGGGGAGCGAGCAGTTCTTC. The encoded protein is CAWSVRQGSEQFF.

The chain uses TRBV15 and TRBJ2-5; a weak D match, TRBD1 (5 bases). The end of the DNA aligns better with TRBJ2-7, so the J call may be wrong. CDR3 size: 15 residues. The V gene's germline CDR1 is LNHNV and CDR2 YYDKDF (reference sequence). The CDR3 DNA follows: TGTGCCACCAGCAGACGTCAAGGGGCCAACTACGAGCAGTACTTC. It encodes CATSRRQGANYEQYF.

This sequence joins TRBV5-1 and TRBJ2-5; weak D call: TRBD2 (6 bases). Between the trimmed V and J ends, which lost 0 bases and 4 bases, there was a span of 22 bases. Germline CDR1 reads SGHRS; CDR2 reads YFSETQ. The length of the CDR3 is 18 residues. For the CDR3, the DNA is TGCGCCAGCAGCTTGGGGGAGGAGCGGCCCCCCAGCCGAGAGACCCAGTACTTC. Translating gives CASSLGEERPPSRETQYF.

The chain links TRBV15 to TRBJ2-7; D is possibly TRBD2 (5 bases). The CDR3 loop spans 16 amino acids. The V gene's germline CDR1 is LNHNV and CDR2 YYDKDF (reference sequence). V lost 3 bases, J lost 1 base, and 16 bases lay in between. In DNA, the CDR3 is TGTGCCACCAGCAGGGTCTGGACGGGATCGTCCTACGAGCAGTACTTC. This codes for CATSRVWTGSSYEQYF.

By proportion, this clone is medium-sized. The gene calls are TRBV2 and TRBJ1-1, with D tentatively TRBD1 (5 bases). The CDR3 spans 21 residues. CDR1 and CDR2 from the germline V gene are SNHLY and FYNNEI. Trimming left V 6 bases short and J 2 bases short, with 34 bases between. CDR3: CASRELIFGGGFDIGNTEAFF. CDR3 in DNA: TGTGCCAGCAGAGAACTTATTTTTGGGGGGGGATTTGATATTGGCAACACTGAAGCTTTCTTT.

The rearrangement uses TRBV2 and TRBJ1-5, with 9 bases lining up with TRBD1. V dropped 6 bases and J dropped 1; count of bases not matched to a gene: 16. The CDR3 has 19 residues. The germline V gene has CDR1 SNHLY and CDR2 FYNNEI. CDR3 sequence (DNA): TGTGCCAGCAGCCACCCTAGCGACAGGGGGACTCAGAGCAATCAGCCCCAGCATTTT. It codes for CASSHPSDRGTQSNQPQHF.

J is TRBJ2-3 and V is TRBV5-1, with 8 bases aligning to TRBD2. J gave up 5 bases and V 0 bases, and 5 bases lay outside the gene matches. Germline V gene sequence: CDR1 SGHRS, CDR2 YFSETQ. The CDR3 has 15 amino acids. The chain's CDR3 is CASSLGLALGDTQYF. The CDR3 coding sequence is TGCGCCAGCAGCTTGGGACTAGCGCTGGGAGATACGCAGTATTTT.

This chain links TRBV28 with TRBJ1-6; D remains ambiguous. The CDR3 is made up of 16 amino acids. Trimming removed 6 bases from V and 0 bases from J, with 12 bases in between. Germline V CDR1 and CDR2: MDHEN, SYDVKM. CDR3 bases: TGTGCCAGCAGCAAAGAGATTAGCTCCTATAATTCACCCCTCCACTTT. Translation gives CASSKEISSYNSPLHF.

CDR3 loop: CASSVGAPYYEQYF. CDR3 coding DNA: TGTGCCAGCAGCGTAGGGGCCCCATACTACGAGCAGTACTTC. The chain couples TRBV9 to TRBJ2-7; D uncertain. The CDR3 covers 14 residues. V gave up 0 bases and J gave up 3 bases, with 10 bases separating them. Germline CDR1 SGDLS, CDR2 YYNGEE.

The chain is built from TRBV15 and TRBJ2-7; 11 bases are a match to TRBD1. J was trimmed by 4 bases and V by 5 bases; bases with no gene match: 7. The germline gives CDR1 LNHNV, CDR2 YYDKDF (reference sequence). This CDR3 spans 15 amino acids. CDR3 residues: CATSGQGAARYEQYF. For the CDR3, the DNA is TGTGCCACCAGCGGACAGGGGGCAGCACGATACGAGCAGTACTTC.

V usage is TRBV29-1 and J usage is TRBJ1-1, with D possibly TRBD1 on 5 matching bases. Germline CDR1 SQVTM, CDR2 ANQGSEA. V was cut by 0 bases and J by 12 bases, with 11 bases left in between. The CDR3 consists of 11 residues. The CDR3 bases are TGCAGCGTTGAAGATGGGAGGGGTACTTTCTTT. It specifies CSVEDGRGTFF.

This sequence joins TRBV27 and TRBJ2-2; D is possibly TRBD1 (6 bases). Germline V gene lookup returns CDR1 MNHEY and CDR2 SMNVEV (reference sequence). The CDR3 has 14 amino acids. Trimming took 7 bases from V and 7 from J, leaving 16 bases between them. For the CDR3, the DNA is TGTGCCAGCACCATAACAGGGCTCGGCGGGGAGCTGTTTTTT. Residues: CASTITGLGGELFF.

V and J are TRBV16 and TRBJ2-1, with D perhaps matching TRBD2 (5 bases). The CDR3 sequence is 15 residues long. Germline lookup yields CDR1 KGHSY and CDR2 FQNENV. Trimming left V 5 bases short and J 6 bases short, with 17 bases between. CDR3 DNA: TGTGCCAGCAGCAGGGTGGGAGTGGCTGGCAATGAGCAGTTCTTC. Amino acid sequence: CASSRVGVAGNEQFF.

The V call is TRBV19, the J call TRBJ2-7; D may be TRBD1 (6 bases). V dropped 3 bases and J dropped 4 bases, with 16 bases sitting between them. Germline CDR1 is LNHDA and CDR2 is SQIVND (reference sequence). CDR3 length: 15 amino acids. The CDR3 sequence: CASSISSTGGYEQYF. The CDR3 coding sequence is TGTGCCAGTAGTATTTCCTCGACAGGTGGGTACGAGCAGTACTTC.

Worth noting for this clone: A junction boundary mismatches the germline segment, possibly from a read error. The chain links TRBV7-9 to TRBJ2-5, with D unclear. The J call is in doubt because the DNA end fits TRBJ2-7 better. Germline CDR1 reads SEHNR; CDR2 reads FQNEAQ (reference sequence). The CDR3 has 14 amino acids. The CDR3 region has the DNA TGCGCCAGCAGCTTTTCCTCGAATTTCTACGAGCAGTACTTC. This encodes CASSFSSNFYEQYF.

The chain is built from TRBV5-1 and TRBJ2-4, with 9 bases matching TRBD2. Per the germline V gene, CDR1 is SGHRS and CDR2 is YFSETQ. There are 15 residues in the CDR3. V trimming: 4 bases; J trimming: 1 base; junction bases outside the gene matches: 3. This CDR3 reads CASSRREGAKNIQYF. The CDR3 nucleotides are TGCGCCAGCAGCCGGCGGGAGGGCGCCAAAAACATTCAGTACTTC. The full variable domain, completed using reference TRBV5-1 and TRBJ2-4, is KAGVTQTPRYLIKTRGQQVTLSCSPISGHRSVSWYQQTPGQGLQFLFEYFSETQRNKGNFPGRFSGRQFSNSRSEMNVSTLELGDSALYLCASSRREGAKNIQYFGAGTRLSVL.

The V gene is TRBV30, the J gene TRBJ2-6, with TRBD1 matching 8 bases. V trimming: 7 bases; J trimming: 0 bases; junction bases outside the gene matches: 8. Germline CDR1 reads GTSNPN; CDR2 reads SVGIG (reference sequence). The CDR3 length is 16 residues. This CDR3 reads CALEDRVLSGANVLTF. CDR3 coding DNA: TGTGCCTTAGAGGACAGGGTCCTCTCTGGGGCCAACGTCCTGACTTTC.

This rearrangement joins TRBV6-1 to TRBJ1-3; perhaps TRBD1 as D (5 bases). The CDR3 covers 15 residues. V lost 1 base and J lost 0, with 7 bases in between. Germline-derived CDR1 and CDR2 are MNHNS and SASEGT. CDR3 region: CASSEGGSSGNTIYF. The DNA of the CDR3 is TGTGCCAGCAGTGAAGGGGGCTCCTCTGGAAACACCATATATTTT.

The chain recombines TRBV5-6 with TRBJ2-7; TRBD1 matches 7 bases. The J call may be wrong; the DNA end is better matched by TRBJ2-5. This CDR3 contains 14 residues. Germline V gene data show CDR1 as SGHDT and CDR2 as YYEEEE. Here the CDR3 reads CASKSGTAQETQYF. The CDR3 nucleotides read TGTGCCAGCAAATCCGGGACAGCTCAAGAGACCCAGTACTTC.

The V call is TRBV11-1, the J call TRBJ2-3; D is unresolved. Trimming removed 5 bases at V and 3 bases at J, with 3 bases between. The CDR3 is made up of 11 amino acids. CDR1 is SGHAT and CDR2 is FQDESV in the germline V gene (reference sequence). Written as DNA, the CDR3 is TGTGCCAGCAGCCGTACAGATACGCAGTATTTT. Translating gives CASSRTDTQYF.